This T cell receptor (beta chain) comes out of a study of blood T cells in healthy people across ages. The authors ran a second PCR of 7 to 11 cycles using a sample-barcoded 5' primer and a J-beta primer mix. One entry per CDR3 protein, called by TCRdb with MiXCR from the 5' RACE reads. The table includes roughly 1,300,000 distinct CDR3 sequences, 45% to 70% detected once. Germline V gene lookup returns CDR1 MDHEN and CDR2 SYDVKM. Trimming took 1 base from V and 0 from J, leaving 7 bases between them. This CDR3 is 16 amino acids long. This clonotype was detected only a few times. The source is a man aged 18 to 29 in good health. Material: blood. The rearrangement links TRBV28 to TRBJ2-6; D might be TRBD1 (5 bases). The CDR3 here is CASSLSGNSGANVLTF. DNA of the CDR3: TGTGCCAGCAGTTTATCAGGGAACTCTGGGGCCAACGTCCTGACTTTC. Drawing the rest from reference TRBV28 and TRBJ2-6, the complete variable domain is DVKVTQSSRYLVKRTGEKVFLECVQDMDHENMFWYRQDPGLGLRLIYFSYDVKMKEKGDIPEGYSVSREKKERFSLILESASTNQTSMYLCASSLSGNSGANVLTFGAGSRLTVL.